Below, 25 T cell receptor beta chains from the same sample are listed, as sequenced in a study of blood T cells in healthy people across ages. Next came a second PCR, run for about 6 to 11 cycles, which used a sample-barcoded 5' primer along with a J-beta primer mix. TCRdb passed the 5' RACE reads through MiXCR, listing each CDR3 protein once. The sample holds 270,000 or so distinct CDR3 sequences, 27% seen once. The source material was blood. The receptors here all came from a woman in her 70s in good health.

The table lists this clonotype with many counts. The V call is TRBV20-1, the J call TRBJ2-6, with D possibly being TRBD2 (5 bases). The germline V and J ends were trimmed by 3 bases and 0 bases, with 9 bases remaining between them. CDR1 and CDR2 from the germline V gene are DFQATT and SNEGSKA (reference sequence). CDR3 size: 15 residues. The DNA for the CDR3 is TGCAGTGCTAGTGACTACCGCTCTGGGGCCAACGTCCTGACTTTC. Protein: CSASDYRSGANVLTF.

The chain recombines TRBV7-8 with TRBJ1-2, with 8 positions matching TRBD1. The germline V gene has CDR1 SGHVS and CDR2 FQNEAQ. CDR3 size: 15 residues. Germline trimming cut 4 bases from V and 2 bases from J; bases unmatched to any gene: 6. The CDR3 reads CASSWGQALNYGYTF. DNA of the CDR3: TGTGCCAGCAGCTGGGGACAGGCTTTAAACTATGGCTACACCTTC. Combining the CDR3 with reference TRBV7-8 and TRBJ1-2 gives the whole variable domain GAGVSQSPRYKVAKRGQDVALRCDPISGHVSLFWYQQALGQGPEFLTYFQNEAQLDKSGLPSDRFFAERPEGSVSTLKIQRTQQEDSAVYLCASSWGQALNYGYTFGSGTRLTVV.

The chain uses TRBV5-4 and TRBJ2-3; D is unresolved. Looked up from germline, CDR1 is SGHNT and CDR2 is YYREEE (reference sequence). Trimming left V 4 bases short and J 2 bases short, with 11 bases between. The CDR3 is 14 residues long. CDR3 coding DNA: TGTGCCAGCAGCCGAGGTGGCGACACAGATACGCAGTATTTT. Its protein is CASSRGGDTDTQYF.

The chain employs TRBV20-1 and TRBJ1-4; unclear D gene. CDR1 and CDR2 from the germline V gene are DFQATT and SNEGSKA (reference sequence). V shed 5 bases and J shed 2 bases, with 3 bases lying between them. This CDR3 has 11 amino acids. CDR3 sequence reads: CSARTNEKLFF. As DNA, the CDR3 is TGCAGTGCTCGCACTAATGAAAAACTGTTTTTT.

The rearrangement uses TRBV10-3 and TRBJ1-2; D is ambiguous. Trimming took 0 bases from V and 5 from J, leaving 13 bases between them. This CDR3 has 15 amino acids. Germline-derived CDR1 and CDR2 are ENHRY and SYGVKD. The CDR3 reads CAISESVGDGYGYTF. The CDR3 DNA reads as TGTGCCATCAGTGAGTCTGTCGGAGACGGATATGGCTACACCTTC.

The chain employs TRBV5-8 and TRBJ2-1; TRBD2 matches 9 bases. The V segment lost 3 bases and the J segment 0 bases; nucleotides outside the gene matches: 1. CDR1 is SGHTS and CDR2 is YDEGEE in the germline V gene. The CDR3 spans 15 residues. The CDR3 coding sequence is TGTGCCAGCAGCTCTAGCGGGGCCTCCTACAATGAGCAGTTCTTC. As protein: CASSSSGASYNEQFF.

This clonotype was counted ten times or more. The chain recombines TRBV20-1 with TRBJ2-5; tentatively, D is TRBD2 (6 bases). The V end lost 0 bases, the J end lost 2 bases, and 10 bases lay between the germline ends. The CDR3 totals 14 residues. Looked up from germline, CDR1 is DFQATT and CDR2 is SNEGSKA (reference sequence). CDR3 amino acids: CSARDGGKQETQYF. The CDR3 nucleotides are TGCAGTGCTAGAGATGGGGGGAAACAAGAGACCCAGTACTTC.

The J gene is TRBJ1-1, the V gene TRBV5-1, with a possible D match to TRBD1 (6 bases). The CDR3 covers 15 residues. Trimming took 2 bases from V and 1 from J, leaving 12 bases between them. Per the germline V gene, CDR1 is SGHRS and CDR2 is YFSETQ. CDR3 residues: CASSLSGEKNTEAFF. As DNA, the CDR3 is TGCGCCAGCAGCTTATCAGGGGAAAAGAACACTGAAGCTTTCTTT.

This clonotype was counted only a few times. This CDR3 is CASSPLTILYNEQFF. The CDR3 DNA is TGTGCCAGCAGCCCCCTGACTATTTTGTACAATGAGCAGTTCTTC. The chain carries TRBV9 and TRBJ2-5; tentative D call: TRBD2 (5 bases). The J call may not be correct, given that the DNA end is closer to TRBJ2-1. The CDR3 length is 15 residues. Looked up from germline, CDR1 is SGDLS and CDR2 is YYNGEE.

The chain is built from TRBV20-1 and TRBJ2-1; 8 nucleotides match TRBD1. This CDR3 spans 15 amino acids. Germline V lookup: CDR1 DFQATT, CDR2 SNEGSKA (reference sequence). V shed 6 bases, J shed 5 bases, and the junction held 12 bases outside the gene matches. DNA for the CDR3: TGCAGTGCCGTAGCCGGTGACAGGGGTAACAATGAGCAGTTCTTC. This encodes CSAVAGDRGNNEQFF.

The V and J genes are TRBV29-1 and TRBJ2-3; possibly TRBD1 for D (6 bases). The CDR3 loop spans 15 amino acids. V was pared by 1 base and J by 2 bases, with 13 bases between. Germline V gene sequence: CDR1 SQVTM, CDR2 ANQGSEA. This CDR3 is CSVEVDRLNTDTQYF. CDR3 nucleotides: TGCAGCGTTGAAGTTGACAGGCTCAACACAGATACGCAGTATTTT.

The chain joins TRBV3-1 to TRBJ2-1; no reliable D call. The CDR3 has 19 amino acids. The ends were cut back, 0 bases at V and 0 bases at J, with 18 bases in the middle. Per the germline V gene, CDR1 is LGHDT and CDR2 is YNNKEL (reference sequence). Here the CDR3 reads CASSQDLTDGPSSYNEQFF. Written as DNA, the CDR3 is TGTGCCAGCAGCCAAGACCTGACGGACGGACCTAGCTCCTACAATGAGCAGTTCTTC.

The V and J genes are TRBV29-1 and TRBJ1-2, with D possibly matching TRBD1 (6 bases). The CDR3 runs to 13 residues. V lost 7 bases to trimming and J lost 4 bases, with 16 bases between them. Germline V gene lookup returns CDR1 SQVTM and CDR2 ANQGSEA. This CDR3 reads CSAAIRGGYGYTF. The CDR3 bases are TGCAGCGCCGCAATCAGGGGTGGCTATGGCTACACCTTC.

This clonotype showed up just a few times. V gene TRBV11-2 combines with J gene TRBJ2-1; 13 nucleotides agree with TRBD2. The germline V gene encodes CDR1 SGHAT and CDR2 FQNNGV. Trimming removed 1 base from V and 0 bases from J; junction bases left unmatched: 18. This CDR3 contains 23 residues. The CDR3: CASSLGRFGLAGERGSSYNEQFF. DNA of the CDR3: TGTGCCAGCAGCTTAGGTCGATTTGGACTAGCGGGAGAAAGGGGAAGCTCCTACAATGAGCAGTTCTTC. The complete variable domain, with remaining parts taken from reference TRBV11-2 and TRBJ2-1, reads EAGVAQSPRYKIIEKRQSVAFWCNPISGHATLYWYQQILGQGPKLLIQFQNNGVVDDSQLPKDRFSAERLKGVDSTLKIQPAKLEDSAVYLCASSLGRFGLAGERGSSYNEQFFGPGTRLTVL.

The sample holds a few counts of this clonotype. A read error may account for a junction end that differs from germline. The CDR3 sequence: CASSFDGIRTDAQYF. The DNA for the CDR3 is TGTGCCAGCAGTTTTGATGGGATACGCACAGATGCGCAGTATTTT. The chain combines TRBV12-3 or TRBV12-4 with TRBJ2-3; unclear D gene. This CDR3 comprises 15 residues.

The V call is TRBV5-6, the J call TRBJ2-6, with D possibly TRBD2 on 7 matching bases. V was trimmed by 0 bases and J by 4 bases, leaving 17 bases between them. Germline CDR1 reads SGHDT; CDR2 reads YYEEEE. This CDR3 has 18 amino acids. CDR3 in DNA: TGTGCCAGCAGCTTGGTCGGCGGGGGCAGGTCCGGGGCCAACGTCCTGACTTTC. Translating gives CASSLVGGGRSGANVLTF.

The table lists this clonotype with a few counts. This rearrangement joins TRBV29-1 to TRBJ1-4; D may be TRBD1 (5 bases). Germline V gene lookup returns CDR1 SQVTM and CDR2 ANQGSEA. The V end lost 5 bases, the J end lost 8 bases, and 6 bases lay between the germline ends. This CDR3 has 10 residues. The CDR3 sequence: CSVQGEKLFF. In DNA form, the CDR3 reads TGCAGCGTTCAGGGCGAAAAACTGTTTTTT.

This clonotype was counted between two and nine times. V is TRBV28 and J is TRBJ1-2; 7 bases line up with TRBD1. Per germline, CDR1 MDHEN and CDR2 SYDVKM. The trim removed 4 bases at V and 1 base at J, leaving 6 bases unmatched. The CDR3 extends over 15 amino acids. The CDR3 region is CASSSRTGRNYGYTF. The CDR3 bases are TGTGCCAGCAGTTCCCGGACAGGACGTAACTATGGCTACACCTTC.

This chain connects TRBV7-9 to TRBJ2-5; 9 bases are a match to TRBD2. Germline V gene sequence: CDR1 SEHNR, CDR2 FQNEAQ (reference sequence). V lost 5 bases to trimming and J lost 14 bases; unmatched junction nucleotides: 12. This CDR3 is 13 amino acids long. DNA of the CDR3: TGTGCCAGCAGCGTAAGACCCGGGACTAGCCAATACTTC. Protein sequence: CASSVRPGTSQYF.

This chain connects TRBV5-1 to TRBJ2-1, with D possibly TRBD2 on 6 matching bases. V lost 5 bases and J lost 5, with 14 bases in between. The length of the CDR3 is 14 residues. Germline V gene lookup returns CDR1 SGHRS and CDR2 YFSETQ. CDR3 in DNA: TGCGCCAGCAGAGCCGGAGGGCGGGACAATGAGCAGTTCTTC. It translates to CASRAGGRDNEQFF.

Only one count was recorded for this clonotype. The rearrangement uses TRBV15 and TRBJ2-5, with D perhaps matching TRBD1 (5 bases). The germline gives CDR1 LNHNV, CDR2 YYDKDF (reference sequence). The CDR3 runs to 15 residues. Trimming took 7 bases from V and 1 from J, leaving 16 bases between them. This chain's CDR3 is CATTPGFRAQETQYF. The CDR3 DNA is TGTGCCACCACTCCCGGTTTCAGGGCCCAAGAGACCCAGTACTTC.

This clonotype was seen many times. For the CDR3, the DNA is TGTGCCAGCAGTCCCTCCCAGCGGGACCAAGAGACCCAGTACTTC. This encodes CASSPSQRDQETQYF. The chain has TRBV6-1 and TRBJ2-5; TRBD2 is a possible D gene (6 bases). The CDR3 runs 15 residues. The germline CDR1 and CDR2 sequences are MNHNS and SASEGT. V was shortened by 5 bases and J by 0 bases, with 13 bases between the two germline ends.

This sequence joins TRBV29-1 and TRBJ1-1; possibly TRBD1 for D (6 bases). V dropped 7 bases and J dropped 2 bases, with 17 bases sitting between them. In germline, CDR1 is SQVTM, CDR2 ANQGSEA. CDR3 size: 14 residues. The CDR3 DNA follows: TGCAGCGCCCGGCCTGGGACAAGAAACACTGAAGCTTTCTTT. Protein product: CSARPGTRNTEAFF. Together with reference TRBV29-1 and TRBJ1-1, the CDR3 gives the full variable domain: SAVISQKPSRDICQRGTSLTIQCQVDSQVTMMFWYRQQPGQSLTLIATANQGSEATYESGFVIDKFPISRPNLTFSTLTVSNMSPEDSSIYLCSARPGTRNTEAFFGQGTRLTVV.

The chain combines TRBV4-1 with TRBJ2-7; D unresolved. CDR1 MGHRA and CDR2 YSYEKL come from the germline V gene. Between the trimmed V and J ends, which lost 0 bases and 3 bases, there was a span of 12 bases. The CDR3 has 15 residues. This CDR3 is CASSQEALLLYEQYF. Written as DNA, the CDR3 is TGCGCCAGCAGCCAAGAAGCTCTCCTTCTCTACGAGCAGTACTTC.

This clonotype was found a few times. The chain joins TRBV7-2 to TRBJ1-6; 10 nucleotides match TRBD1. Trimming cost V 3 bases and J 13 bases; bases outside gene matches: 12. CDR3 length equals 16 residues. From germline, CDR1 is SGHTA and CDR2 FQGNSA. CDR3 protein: CASSLTTGGGYSPLHF. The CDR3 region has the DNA TGTGCCAGCAGCTTGACGACAGGGGGCGGGTACTCTCCCCTCCACTTT.